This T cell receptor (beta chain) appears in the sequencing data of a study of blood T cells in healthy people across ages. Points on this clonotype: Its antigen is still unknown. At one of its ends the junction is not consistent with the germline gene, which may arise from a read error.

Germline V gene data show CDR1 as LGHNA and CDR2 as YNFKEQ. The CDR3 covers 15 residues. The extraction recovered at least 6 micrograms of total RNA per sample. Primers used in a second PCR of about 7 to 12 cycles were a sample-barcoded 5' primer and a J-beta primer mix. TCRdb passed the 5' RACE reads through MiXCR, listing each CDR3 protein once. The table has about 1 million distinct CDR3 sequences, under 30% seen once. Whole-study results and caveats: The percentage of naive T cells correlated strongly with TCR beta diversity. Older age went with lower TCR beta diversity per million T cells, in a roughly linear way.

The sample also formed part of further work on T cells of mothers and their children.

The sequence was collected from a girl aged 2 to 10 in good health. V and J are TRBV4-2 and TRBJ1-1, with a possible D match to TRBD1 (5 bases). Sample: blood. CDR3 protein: CASSRPGGLNTEAIF. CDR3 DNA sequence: TGTGCCAGCAGCCGACCGGGGGGGTTGAACACTGAAGCTATCTTT.